This TCR beta chain was identified in a study of shared clonotypes between healthy human individuals. For the study at large: Donors consisted of a couple of women and a few men between 18 and 49.

The authors split each subset's genomic DNA evenly across several immunoSEQ plates. Repertoires were generated with immunoSEQ multiplex PCR, while TCRdb's copy carries only in-frame clones and drops some. The sample gives about 500,000 clones, around 77% of which show up once; around 12% is in the top ten. The donors, all of them Caucasian adults, lived in Nashville, Tennessee. The study used some 100 million PBMCs per unsorted sample for genomic DNA. Germline loops: CDR1 MGHRA, CDR2 YSYEKL. The CDR3 covers 15 residues. V shed 1 base, J shed 5 bases, and the junction held 3 bases outside the gene matches.

This chain uses TRBV4-1 with TRBJ2-1; TRBD2 matches 9 bases. The clonotype originates from a woman aged 40 to 49 in good health. Some clones in this sample may be carry-over from other donors' samples. What was sequenced was PBMCs. CDR3 bases: TGCGCCAGCAGCCAAGGCCAGCGGGAGGACAATGAGCAGTTCTTC. This codes for CASSQGQREDNEQFF.